Presented here are 19 T cell receptor beta chains from one specimen sequenced in a study of blood T cell repertoires in COVID-19. The data were produced by immunoSEQ multiplex PCR, yet TCRdb's version contains in-frame clones alone and is incomplete. This table holds 150,000 to 200,000 clones, approximately 79% found once. Sequencing input: peripheral blood. These receptors were taken from a woman aged 40 to 55 with COVID-19, enrolled during active disease.

The chain carries TRBV25-1 and TRBJ1-6; D possibly corresponds to TRBD1 (6 bases). This CDR3 contains 13 residues. Germline V gene data show CDR1 as MGHDK and CDR2 as SYGVNS. The V end was cut by 3 bases, the J end by 8 bases, with 8 bases between. The CDR3 DNA reads as TGTGCCAGCAGTGACAGGGGCGATTCACCCCTCCACTTT. It is translated as CASSDRGDSPLHF.

The V gene is TRBV9, the J gene TRBJ2-2; D not certain. The V and J ends lost 6 bases and 5 bases respectively, with 14 bases between them. Germline CDR1 is SGDLS and CDR2 is YYNGEE. CDR3 length: 14 amino acids. The CDR3 loop reads CASNKQLGTGELFF. The CDR3 nucleotides read TGTGCCAGCAACAAACAGTTAGGAACCGGGGAGCTGTTTTTT. Filled out from reference TRBV9 and TRBJ2-2, the complete variable domain reads DSGVTQTPKHLITATGQRVTLRCSPRSGDLSVYWYQQSLDQGLQFLIQYYNGEERAKGNILERFSAQQFPDLHSELNLSSLELGDSALYFCASNKQLGTGELFFGEGSRLTVL.

The chain combines TRBV5-6 with TRBJ1-5; 7 bases fit TRBD1. CDR3 size: 14 residues. Germline V lookup: CDR1 SGHDT, CDR2 YYEEEE. The ends lost 2 bases at V and 2 bases at J; junction bases unmatched: 1. CDR3 region: CASSFGTGNQPQHF. CDR3 DNA sequence: TGTGCCAGCAGCTTTGGGACAGGCAATCAGCCCCAGCATTTT.

This rearrangement joins TRBV18 to TRBJ1-1; D is unresolved. The CDR3 length is 14 residues. Trimming removed 3 bases from V and 2 bases from J, with 10 bases in between. In germline, CDR1 is KGHSH, CDR2 LQKENI. CDR3 amino acids: CASSPERTNTEAFF. DNA for the CDR3: TGTGCCAGCTCACCCGAGAGGACTAACACTGAAGCTTTCTTT.

The chain joins TRBV19 to TRBJ2-6, with D perhaps matching TRBD1 (6 bases). The length of the CDR3 is 18 residues. V gave up 6 bases and J gave up 0 bases, with 18 bases separating them. The germline CDR1 and CDR2 sequences are LNHDA and SQIVND (reference sequence). The CDR3 protein is CASRNTGLTTSGANVLTF. The DNA for the CDR3 is TGTGCCAGTAGAAACACAGGGCTTACGACCTCTGGGGCCAACGTCCTGACTTTC.

The rearrangement links TRBV13 to TRBJ2-1, with 14 bases matching TRBD2. The ends lost 3 bases at V and 0 bases at J; junction bases unmatched: 7. Per the germline V gene, CDR1 is PRHDT and CDR2 is FYEKMQ (reference sequence). This CDR3 spans 19 amino acids. The CDR3 sequence: CASSFGLAGGPSSYNEQFF. Written as DNA, the CDR3 is TGTGCCAGCAGCTTCGGACTAGCGGGAGGACCATCCTCCTACAATGAGCAGTTCTTC.

The J gene is TRBJ2-2, the V gene TRBV27; a weak D match, TRBD2 (5 bases). With 3 bases removed from V and 0 bases from J, the gap between germline ends came to 8 bases. Germline CDR1 reads MNHEY; CDR2 reads SMNVEV (reference sequence). The CDR3 covers 15 residues. The CDR3 nucleotides read TGTGCCAGCAGTTTGGGCGGGCCGAACACCGGGGAGCTGTTTTTT. Translating it yields CASSLGGPNTGELFF.

The chain couples TRBV11-2 to TRBJ1-3, with a possible D match to TRBD1 (6 bases). CDR1 is SGHAT, CDR2 FQNNGV, per germline. The CDR3 totals 18 residues. V lost 0 bases, J lost 0 bases, and 15 bases lay in between. The CDR3 spells CASSLDRLGRGSGNTIYF. The CDR3 nucleotides are TGTGCCAGCAGCTTAGACCGCTTAGGCAGGGGCTCTGGAAACACCATATATTTT.

In this sample, this clone turned up many times. The rearrangement joins TRBV7-8 to TRBJ2-5; 7 positions match TRBD1. Germline values: CDR1 SGHVS, CDR2 FQNEAQ. V gave up 1 base and J gave up 2 bases; unmatched junction bases: 10. CDR3 length: 17 amino acids. The CDR3 loop reads CASSLGFPGTVQETQYF. In nucleotides, the CDR3 is TGTGCCAGCAGCTTAGGGTTCCCCGGGACAGTACAAGAGACCCAGTACTTC.

This chain joins TRBV15 and TRBJ2-3; D is perhaps TRBD2 (6 bases). V was shortened by 0 bases and J by 5 bases, with 12 bases between the two germline ends. The CDR3 extends over 15 amino acids. In germline, CDR1 is LNHNV, CDR2 YYDKDF (reference sequence). The CDR3 nucleotides read TGTGCCACCAGCAGAGATGGCAGGGACTTAGATACGCAGTATTTT. Protein sequence: CATSRDGRDLDTQYF. Based on the CDR3 plus reference TRBV15 and TRBJ2-3, the full variable domain is DAMVIQNPRYQVTQFGKPVTLSCSQTLNHNVMYWYQQKSSQAPKLLFHYYDKDFNNEADTPDNFQSRRPNTSFCFLDIRSPGLGDTAMYLCATSRDGRDLDTQYFGPGTRLTVL.

V usage is TRBV5-1 and J usage is TRBJ1-1; a possible D gene is TRBD1 (6 bases). CDR3 length equals 15 residues. Germline loops: CDR1 SGHRS, CDR2 YFSETQ. Deletions cut 4 bases from V and 0 bases from J, with 13 bases between. The CDR3 protein is CASSPRDKMNTEAFF. The DNA of the CDR3 is TGCGCCAGCAGCCCCCGGGACAAGATGAACACTGAAGCTTTCTTT.

V and J are TRBV10-3 and TRBJ1-2; D not certain. V was trimmed by 2 bases and J by 1 base, leaving 14 bases between them. CDR3 length: 16 residues. Per the germline V gene, CDR1 is ENHRY and CDR2 is SYGVKD. CDR3 loop: CAISEVADSNNYGYTF. The CDR3, as DNA: TGTGCCATCAGTGAGGTCGCGGATTCGAATAACTATGGCTACACCTTC.

The V and J genes are TRBV2 and TRBJ2-5; D might be TRBD2 (6 bases). V dropped 4 bases and J dropped 5 bases, with 8 bases sitting between them. Germline V gives CDR1 SNHLY, CDR2 FYNNEI. The CDR3 is made up of 12 amino acids. CDR3 DNA: TGTGCCAGCAGTGGACTAGTGGAGACCCAGTACTTC. It specifies CASSGLVETQYF.

The chain links TRBV2 to TRBJ2-3, with TRBD2 matching 7 bases. Germline V gene data show CDR1 as SNHLY and CDR2 as FYNNEI. CDR3 length: 16 residues. The V and J ends lost 2 bases and 2 bases, in that order; junction bases with no gene match: 7. Here the CDR3 reads CASSEPLAEITDTQYF. The CDR3 nucleotides read TGTGCCAGCAGTGAACCCCTAGCGGAGATCACAGATACGCAGTATTTT. The full variable domain, completed using reference TRBV2 and TRBJ2-3, is EPEVTQTPSHQVTQMGQEVILRCVPISNHLYFYWYRQILGQKVEFLVSFYNNEISEKSEIFDDQFSVERPDGSNFTLKIRSTKLEDSAMYFCASSEPLAEITDTQYFGPGTRLTVL.

The chain has TRBV3-1 (or the pseudogene TRBV3-2) and TRBJ2-7, with 7 bases matching TRBD1. From germline, CDR1 is LGHDT and CDR2 YNNKEL (reference sequence). The CDR3 totals 14 residues. After removal of 0 bases from V and 3 bases from J, the junction contained 2 bases not matched to a gene. CDR3 amino acids: CASSQEGQNYEQYF. CDR3 DNA: TGTGCCAGCAGCCAAGAGGGACAGAACTACGAGCAGTACTTC.

The V gene is TRBV9, the J gene TRBJ1-4; 7 bases agree with TRBD1. V gave up 1 base and J gave up 8 bases; unmatched junction bases: 5. Germline lookup yields CDR1 SGDLS and CDR2 YYNGEE. The length of the CDR3 is 14 residues. The chain's CDR3 is CASSVSTGDEKLFF. The CDR3 bases are TGTGCCAGCAGCGTAAGCACAGGGGACGAAAAACTGTTTTTT.

The chain couples TRBV27 to TRBJ2-1; tentative D call: TRBD2 (6 bases). V was trimmed by 3 bases and J by 6 bases, leaving 12 bases between them. CDR1 MNHEY and CDR2 SMNVEV come from the germline V gene (reference sequence). The CDR3 spans 14 residues. CDR3 residues: CASSFREWGNEQFF. DNA for the CDR3: TGTGCCAGCAGTTTCCGGGAGTGGGGCAATGAGCAGTTCTTC.

This chain connects TRBV19 to TRBJ1-5, with 7 bases identical to TRBD1. Germline V gene sequence: CDR1 LNHDA, CDR2 SQIVND (reference sequence). V trimming: 7 bases; J trimming: 7 bases; junction bases outside the gene matches: 4. The CDR3 has 12 residues. In nucleotides, the CDR3 is TGTGCCAGTAATAGGGGGCTCCAGCCCCAGCATTTT. As protein: CASNRGLQPQHF.

This rearrangement joins TRBV18 to TRBJ1-3; 9 positions agree with TRBD1. Per the germline V gene, CDR1 is KGHSH and CDR2 is LQKENI. The CDR3 consists of 16 residues. With V trimmed by 1 base and J by 4 bases, 5 bases remained unmatched. DNA for the CDR3: TGTGCCAGCTCACCACTGGGACAGGGTAGAGGAAACACCATATATTTT. Translated: CASSPLGQGRGNTIYF.